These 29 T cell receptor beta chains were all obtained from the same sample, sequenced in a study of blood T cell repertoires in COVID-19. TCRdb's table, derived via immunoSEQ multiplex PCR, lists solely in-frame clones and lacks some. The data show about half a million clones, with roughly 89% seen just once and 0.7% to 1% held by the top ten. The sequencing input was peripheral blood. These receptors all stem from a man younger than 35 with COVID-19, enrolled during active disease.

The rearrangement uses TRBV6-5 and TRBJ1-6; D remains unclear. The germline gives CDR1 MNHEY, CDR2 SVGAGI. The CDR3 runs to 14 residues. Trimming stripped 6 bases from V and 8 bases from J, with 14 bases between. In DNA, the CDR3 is TGTGCCAGCAGACAACCCTTCGGGGATTCACCCCTCCACTTT. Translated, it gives CASRQPFGDSPLHF.

CDR3 DNA: TGCAGCGCCCGGACAGGGTTTGGCTCCTACGAGCAGTACTTC. It specifies CSARTGFGSYEQYF. The chain links TRBV29-1 to TRBJ2-7, with TRBD1 matching over 8 bases. The J segment lost 0 bases and the V segment lost 7 bases, leaving 8 bases of the junction unmatched. From germline, CDR1 is SQVTM and CDR2 ANQGSEA. The CDR3 consists of 14 residues.

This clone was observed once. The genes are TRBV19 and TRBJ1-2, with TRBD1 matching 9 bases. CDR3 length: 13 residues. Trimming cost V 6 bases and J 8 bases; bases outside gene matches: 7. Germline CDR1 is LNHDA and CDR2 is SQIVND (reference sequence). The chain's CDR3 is CASRPGQGRGYTF. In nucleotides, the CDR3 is TGTGCCAGTAGACCGGGACAGGGACGCGGCTACACCTTC.

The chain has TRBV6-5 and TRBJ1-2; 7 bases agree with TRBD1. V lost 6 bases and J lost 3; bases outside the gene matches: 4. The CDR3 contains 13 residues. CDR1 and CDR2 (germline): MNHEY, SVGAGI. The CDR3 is CASRQDRYYGYTF. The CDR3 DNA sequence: TGTGCCAGCAGACAGGACAGGTACTATGGCTACACCTTC.

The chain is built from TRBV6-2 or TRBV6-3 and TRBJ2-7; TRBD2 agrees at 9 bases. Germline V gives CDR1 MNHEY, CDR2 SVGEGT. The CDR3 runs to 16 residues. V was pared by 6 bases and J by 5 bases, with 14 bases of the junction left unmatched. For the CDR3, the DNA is TGTGCCAGCAGCCACAGGGCGGGGGGGGTATATAACGAGCAGTACTTC. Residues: CASSHRAGGVYNEQYF.

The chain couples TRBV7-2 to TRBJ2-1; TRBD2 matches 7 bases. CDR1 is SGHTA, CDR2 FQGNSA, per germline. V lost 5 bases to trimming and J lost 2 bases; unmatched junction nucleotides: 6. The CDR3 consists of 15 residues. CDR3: CASSPEAGAYNEQFF. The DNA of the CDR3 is TGTGCCAGCAGCCCGGAGGCGGGGGCCTACAATGAGCAGTTCTTC.

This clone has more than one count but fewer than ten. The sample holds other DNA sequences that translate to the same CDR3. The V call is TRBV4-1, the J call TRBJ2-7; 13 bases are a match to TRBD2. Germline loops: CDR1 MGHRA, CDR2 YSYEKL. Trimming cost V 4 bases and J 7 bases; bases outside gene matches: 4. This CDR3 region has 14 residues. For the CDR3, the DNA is TGCGCCAGCAGCCTAGGACTAGCGGGAGATGAGCAGTACTTC. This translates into CASSLGLAGDEQYF.

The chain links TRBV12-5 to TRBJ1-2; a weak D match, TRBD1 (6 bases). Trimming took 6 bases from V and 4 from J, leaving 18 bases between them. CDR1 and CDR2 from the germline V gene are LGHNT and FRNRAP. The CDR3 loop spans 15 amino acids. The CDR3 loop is CASGTSGEGFYGYTF. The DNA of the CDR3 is TGTGCTAGTGGAACTTCAGGGGAGGGGTTCTATGGCTACACCTTC.

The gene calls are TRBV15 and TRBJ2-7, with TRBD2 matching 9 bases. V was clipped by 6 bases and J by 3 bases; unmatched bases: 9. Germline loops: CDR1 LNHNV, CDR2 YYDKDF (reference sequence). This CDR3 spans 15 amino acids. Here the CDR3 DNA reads TGTGCCACCAGTCCAACCGGGACTAGCCACTACGAGCAGTACTTC. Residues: CATSPTGTSHYEQYF.

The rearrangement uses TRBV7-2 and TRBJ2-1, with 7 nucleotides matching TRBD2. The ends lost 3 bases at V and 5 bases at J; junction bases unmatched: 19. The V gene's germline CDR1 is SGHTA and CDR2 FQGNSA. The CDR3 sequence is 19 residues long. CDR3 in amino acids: CASSLVDFVAGNFDNEQFF. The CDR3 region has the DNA TGTGCCAGCAGCTTGGTGGATTTTGTAGCGGGTAATTTCGACAATGAGCAGTTCTTC.

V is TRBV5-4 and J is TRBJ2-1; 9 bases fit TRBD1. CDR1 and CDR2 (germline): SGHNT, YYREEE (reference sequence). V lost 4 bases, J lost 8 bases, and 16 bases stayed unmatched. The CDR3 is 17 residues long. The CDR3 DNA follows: TGTGCCAGCAGCCCGGGACAGGGTAACGTATTCGACGATGAGCAGTTCTTC. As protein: CASSPGQGNVFDDEQFF.

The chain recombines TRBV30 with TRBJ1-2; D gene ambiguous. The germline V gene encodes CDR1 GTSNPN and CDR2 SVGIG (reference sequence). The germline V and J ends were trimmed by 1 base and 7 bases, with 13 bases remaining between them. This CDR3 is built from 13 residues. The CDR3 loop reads CAWSASPPGGYTF. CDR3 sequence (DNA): TGTGCCTGGAGTGCCAGTCCTCCGGGTGGCTACACCTTC.

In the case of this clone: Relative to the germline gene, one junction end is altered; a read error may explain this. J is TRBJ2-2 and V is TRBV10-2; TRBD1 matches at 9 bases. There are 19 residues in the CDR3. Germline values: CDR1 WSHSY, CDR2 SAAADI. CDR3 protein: CASSEWKWRQGGNTGELFF. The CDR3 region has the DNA TGCGCCAGCAGTGAGTGGAAGTGGAGACAGGGGGGGAACACTGGGGAGCTGTTTTTT.

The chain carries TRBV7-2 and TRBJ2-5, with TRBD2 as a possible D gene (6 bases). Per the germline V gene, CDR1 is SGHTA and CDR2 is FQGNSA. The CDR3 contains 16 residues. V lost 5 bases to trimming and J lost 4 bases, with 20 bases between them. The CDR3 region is CASSPGWGVIPETQYF. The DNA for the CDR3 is TGTGCCAGCAGCCCTGGGTGGGGGGTAATCCCAGAGACCCAGTACTTC. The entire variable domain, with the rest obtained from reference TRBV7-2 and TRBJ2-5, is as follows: GAGVSQSPSNKVTEKGKDVELRCDPISGHTALYWYRQSLGQGLEFLIYFQGNSAPDKSGLPSDRFSAERTGGSVSTLTIQRTQQEDSAVYLCASSPGWGVIPETQYFGPGTRLLVL.

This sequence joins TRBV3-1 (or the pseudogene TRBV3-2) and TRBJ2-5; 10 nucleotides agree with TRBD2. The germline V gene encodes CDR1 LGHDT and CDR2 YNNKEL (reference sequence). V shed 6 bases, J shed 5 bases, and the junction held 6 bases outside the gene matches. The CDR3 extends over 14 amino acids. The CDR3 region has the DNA TGTGCCAGCAGGAGCGGGGGGGCCGGGGAGACCCAGTACTTC. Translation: CASRSGGAGETQYF.

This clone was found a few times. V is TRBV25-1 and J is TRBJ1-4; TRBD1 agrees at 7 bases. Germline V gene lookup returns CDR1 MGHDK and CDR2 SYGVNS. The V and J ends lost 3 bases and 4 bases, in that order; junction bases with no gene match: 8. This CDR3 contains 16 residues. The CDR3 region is CASSDRQGLGNEKLFF. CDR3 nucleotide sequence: TGTGCCAGCAGTGATAGACAGGGCCTGGGTAATGAAAAACTGTTTTTT.

CDR3 residues: CASSQGTGTDTEAFF. The CDR3 DNA follows: TGTGCCAGCAGCCAAGGGACAGGGACGGACACTGAAGCTTTCTTT. V usage is TRBV3-1 (or the pseudogene TRBV3-2) and J usage is TRBJ1-1; 8 bases are a match to TRBD1. Germline assignment: CDR1 LGHDT and CDR2 YNNKEL (reference sequence). CDR3 length: 15 residues. Losses at the gene ends were 1 base for V and 3 bases for J; bases not matched to a gene: 4.

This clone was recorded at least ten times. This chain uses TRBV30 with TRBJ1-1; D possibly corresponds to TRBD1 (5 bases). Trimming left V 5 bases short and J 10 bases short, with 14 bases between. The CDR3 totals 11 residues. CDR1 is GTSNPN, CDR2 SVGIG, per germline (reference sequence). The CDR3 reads CAWEGVDGAFF. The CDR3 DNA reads TGTGCCTGGGAAGGGGTAGATGGAGCTTTCTTT.

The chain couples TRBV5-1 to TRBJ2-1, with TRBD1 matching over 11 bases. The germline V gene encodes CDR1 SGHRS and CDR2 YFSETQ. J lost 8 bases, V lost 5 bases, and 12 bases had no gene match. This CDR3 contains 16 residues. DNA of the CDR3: TGCGCCAGCAGTCCGGAGACGGGACAGGGGGGTCATGAGCAGTTCTTC. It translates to CASSPETGQGGHEQFF.

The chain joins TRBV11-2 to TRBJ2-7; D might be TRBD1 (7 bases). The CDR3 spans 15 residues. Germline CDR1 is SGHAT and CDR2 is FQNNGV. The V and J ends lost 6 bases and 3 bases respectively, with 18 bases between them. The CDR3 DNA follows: TGTGCCAGCAGGCCCGCGGGCAGGGGGGTCTACGAGCAGTACTTC. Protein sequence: CASRPAGRGVYEQYF.

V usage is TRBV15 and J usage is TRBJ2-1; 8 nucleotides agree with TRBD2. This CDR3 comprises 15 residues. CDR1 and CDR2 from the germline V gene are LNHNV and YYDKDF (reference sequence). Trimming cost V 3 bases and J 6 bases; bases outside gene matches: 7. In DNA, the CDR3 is TGTGCCACCAGCAGTATAGCGGGATCTGGCAATGAGCAGTTCTTC. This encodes CATSSIAGSGNEQFF.

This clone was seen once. In nucleotides, the CDR3 is TGCGCCAGCAGCCTAACTGGACAGGGTCAGGAAAAACTGTTTTTT. It encodes CASSLTGQGQEKLFF. The chain carries TRBV5-1 and TRBJ1-4; 8 positions agree with TRBD1. V shed 4 bases and J 8 bases; nucleotides not matched to a gene: 10. Looked up from germline, CDR1 is SGHRS and CDR2 is YFSETQ. The CDR3 has 15 residues.

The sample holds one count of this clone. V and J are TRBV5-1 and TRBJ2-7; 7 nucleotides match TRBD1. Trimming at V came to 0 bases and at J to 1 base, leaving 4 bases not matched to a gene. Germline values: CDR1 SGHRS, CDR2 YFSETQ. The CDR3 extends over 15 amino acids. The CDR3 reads CASSLGQGHSYEQYF. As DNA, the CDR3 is TGCGCCAGCAGCTTGGGACAGGGCCATTCCTACGAGCAGTACTTC.

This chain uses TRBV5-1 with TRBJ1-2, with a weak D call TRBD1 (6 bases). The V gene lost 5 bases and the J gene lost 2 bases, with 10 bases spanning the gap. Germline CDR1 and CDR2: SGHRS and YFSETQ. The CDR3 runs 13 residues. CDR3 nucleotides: TGCGCCAGCAGTACTACAGGGAACTATGGCTACACCTTC. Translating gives CASSTTGNYGYTF.

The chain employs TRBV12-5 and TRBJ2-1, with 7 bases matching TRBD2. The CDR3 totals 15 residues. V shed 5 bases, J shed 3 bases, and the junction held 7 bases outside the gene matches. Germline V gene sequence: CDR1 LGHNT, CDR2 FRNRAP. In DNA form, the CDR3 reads TGTGCTAGTGGTCCCGAGCGGACTAGCTACAATGAGCAGTTCTTC. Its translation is CASGPERTSYNEQFF.

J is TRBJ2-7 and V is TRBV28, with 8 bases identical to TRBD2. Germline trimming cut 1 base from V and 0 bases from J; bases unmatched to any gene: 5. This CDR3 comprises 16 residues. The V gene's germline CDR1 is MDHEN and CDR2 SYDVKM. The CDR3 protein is CASSLLSSGSSYEQYF. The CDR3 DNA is TGTGCCAGCAGTTTATTGTCCAGCGGGAGCTCCTACGAGCAGTACTTC.

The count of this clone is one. DNA for the CDR3: TGTGCCAGCAGCTTAGGGCTGGGGACAGAGAACACTGAAGCTTTCTTT. It yields the protein CASSLGLGTENTEAFF. The chain carries TRBV7-8 and TRBJ1-1; TRBD1 matches 7 bases. The CDR3 covers 16 residues. CDR1 SGHVS and CDR2 FQNEAQ come from the germline V gene. V was clipped by 1 base and J by 1 base; unmatched bases: 6.

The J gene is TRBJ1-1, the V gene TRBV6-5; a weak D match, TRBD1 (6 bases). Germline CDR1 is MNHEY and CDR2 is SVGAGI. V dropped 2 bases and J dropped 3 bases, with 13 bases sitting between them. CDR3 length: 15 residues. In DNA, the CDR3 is TGTGCCAGCAGTTACATGGAGGGGGGGGACACTGAAGCTTTCTTT. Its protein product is CASSYMEGGDTEAFF.

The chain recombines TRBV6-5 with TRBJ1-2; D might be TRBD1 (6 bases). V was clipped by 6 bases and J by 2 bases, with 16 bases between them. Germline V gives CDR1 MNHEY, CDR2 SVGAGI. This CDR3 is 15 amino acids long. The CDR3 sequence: CASRYYREPNYGYTF. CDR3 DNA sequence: TGTGCCAGCAGATATTACAGGGAGCCGAACTATGGCTACACCTTC.